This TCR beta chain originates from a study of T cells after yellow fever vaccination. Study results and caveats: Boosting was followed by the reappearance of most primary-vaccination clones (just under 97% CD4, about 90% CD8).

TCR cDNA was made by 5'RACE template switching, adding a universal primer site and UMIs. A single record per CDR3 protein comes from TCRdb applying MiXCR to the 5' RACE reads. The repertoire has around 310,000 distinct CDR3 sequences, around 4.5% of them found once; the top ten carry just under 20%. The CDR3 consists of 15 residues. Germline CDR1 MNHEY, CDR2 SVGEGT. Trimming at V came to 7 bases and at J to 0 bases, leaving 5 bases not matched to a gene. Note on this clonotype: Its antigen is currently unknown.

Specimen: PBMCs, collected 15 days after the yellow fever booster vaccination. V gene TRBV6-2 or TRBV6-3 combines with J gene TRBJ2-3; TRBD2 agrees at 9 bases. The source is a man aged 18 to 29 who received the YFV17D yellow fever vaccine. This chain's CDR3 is CASIPSGGSTDTQYF. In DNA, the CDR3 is TGTGCCAGCATTCCGAGCGGGGGGAGCACAGATACGCAGTATTTT.